This TCR beta chain was sequenced for a study of T-cell reconstitution after alpha-beta-depleted transplantation in children. Unique molecular identifiers were built into the TCRbeta library. TCRdb passed the PCR reads through MiXCR, listing each CDR3 protein once. This table has about 460,000 distinct CDR3 sequences, under 15% appearing once. V was shortened by 5 bases and J by 0 bases, with 14 bases between the two germline ends. Germline CDR1 MDHEN, CDR2 SYDVKM. The CDR3 is 16 amino acids. This chain uses TRBV28 with TRBJ1-3, with D maybe TRBD1 (6 bases). The source is a human donor who donated a stem cell graft to a child with combined immunodeficiency. The specimen was PBMCs from the stem cell graft donor, collected from the stem cell graft. The DNA of the CDR3 is TGTGCCAGCAGTGGTGACAGGCTACACTCTGGAAACACCATATATTTT. It specifies CASSGDRLHSGNTIYF.